Included here is one T cell receptor beta chain sequence, with context. Its antigen is still unknown. Per-nucleotide qualities are absent, and no much larger clonotype sits a single base away. The sample comes from a study of blood T cell repertoires in COVID-19 (TCRdb year 2020). Broadly, across the study: The collaborator samples originated in the United States, Italy and Spain and spanned the acute and convalescent phases of COVID-19. Where available, HLA class I and class II types were taken from metadata supplied by the sample provider and were not determined by assay-based typing. Samples were obtained from the ongoing ImmuneRACE study (first 160 participants) and from about 1,300 subjects provided by 6 global collaborators. The repertoires were released in a freely available public database meant as a resource for research on the immune response to SARS-CoV-2. Subjects who had been exposed to COVID-19, were actively infected with it, or had recovered from it provided the deeply sampled blood TCRbeta repertoires that made up the dataset. The material from the prospective study consisted of cDNA or gDNA derived from T cells, B-cell-depleted T cells, or PBMCs. Sample metadata almost always included a de-identified subject ID, COVID-19 status, age in years and sex. Broad study findings and their caveats: The amount of clinical and demographic metadata varied by source and participant and was provided uncurated.

The immunoSEQ Assay, a bias-controlled multiplex PCR, was used to amplify TCRbeta CDR3 regions from genomic DNA. Turning to the authors' computational methods: Within the assay, amplification of reference gene primers was used to estimate how many nucleated cells each sample contained. Sequence reads were collapsed and filtered to measure the absolute abundance of every unique TCRbeta CDR3 rearrangement. Productive Simpson clonality was computed per sample as the square root of Simpson's diversity index over productive rearrangements. As stored in TCRdb, this immuneACCESS dataset retains in-frame rearrangements with V and J assigned. A fraction of the clones does not appear; measured against another copy, unresolved V genes explain less than half of the discrepancy, and the remainder lacks a known reason. That table supplies the V and J calls and clone size; D and trimming were determined from the DNA. The sample records some 97,000 clones, 80% of which are singletons. Together, the top ten hold about 12% of the sample.

Each collaborating institution followed its own protocols to collect whole blood in K2EDTA tubes. For TCRbeta analysis, collaborators shipped samples as frozen whole blood, isolated PBMCs, or DNA extracted from either of those sample types. V is reduced by 3 bases and J by 4 bases, leaving a spacing of 19 bases between them. The CDR3 runs 17 amino acids, cysteine and phenylalanine included. Only CDR3 DNA remains: 51 bases, in frame from the first base. CDR1 and CDR2 (LNHDA, SQIVND) derive from the germline V gene (reference sequence). The sequencing sample was made of peripheral blood. This clonotype was sampled from a woman in her seventies with acute or convalescent COVID-19. Recombination linked TRBV19 to TRBJ1-3, with no reliable assignment of the D segment. The DNA reads TGTGCCAGTAGTATCGAAGGGAGTACCGGTCCGGGAAACACCATATATTTT. It translates as CASSIEGSTGPGNTIYF.